A single sample is the source of the 24 T cell receptor beta chains below, sequenced in a study of blood T cell repertoires in COVID-19. Method: immunoSEQ multiplex PCR; TCRdb's copy keeps in-frame clones and lacks some. Of around 94,000 clones listed, around four fifths are singletons. Sequencing input: peripheral blood. These receptors were obtained from a man aged 40-49 years with active or convalescent COVID-19.

This clone was counted between two and nine times. This rearrangement joins TRBV24-1 to TRBJ1-6, with D possibly TRBD1 on 6 matching bases. Trimming took 9 bases from V and 2 from J, leaving 10 bases between them. CDR1 and CDR2 from the germline V gene are KGHDR and SFDVKD. The CDR3 is 14 amino acids. The CDR3: CATQDRPYNSPLHF. The CDR3 nucleotides are TGTGCCACCCAAGACAGGCCCTATAATTCACCCCTCCACTTT.

V is TRBV7-9 and J is TRBJ1-1, with 11 bases that match TRBD1. Germline values: CDR1 SEHNR, CDR2 FQNEAQ (reference sequence). J lost 4 bases, V lost 4 bases, and 5 bases had no gene match. CDR3 length: 15 amino acids. CDR3 loop: CASSSRTGGVTEAFF. As DNA, the CDR3 is TGTGCCAGCAGCTCCCGGACAGGGGGCGTCACTGAAGCTTTCTTT.

CDR3 residues: CASSQAEGAEQYF. The CDR3, as DNA: TGTGCCAGCAGCCAAGCAGAAGGGGCGGAGCAGTACTTC. This chain joins TRBV4-2 and TRBJ2-7; possible D gene TRBD1, 5 bases. V was pared by 1 base and J by 7 bases, with 11 bases between. Germline V gene sequence: CDR1 LGHNA, CDR2 YNFKEQ. This CDR3 spans 13 amino acids.

Details on this clone: Other DNA sequences in the sample encode the same CDR3. This chain connects TRBV30 to TRBJ2-7, with D possibly matching TRBD2 (6 bases). Germline-derived CDR1 and CDR2 are GTSNPN and SVGIG (reference sequence). Trimming took off 0 bases at V and 3 bases at J, with 6 bases between the two ends. This CDR3 comprises 12 residues. The CDR3 nucleotides read TGTGCCTGGAGTGTGGAGGGCTACGAGCAGTACTTC. This sequence encodes CAWSVEGYEQYF.

The J gene is TRBJ1-2, the V gene TRBV2, with TRBD1 matching 9 bases. J lost 4 bases, V lost 6 bases, and 6 bases had no gene match. The CDR3 spans 14 residues. Germline-derived CDR1 and CDR2 are SNHLY and FYNNEI. This CDR3 reads CASRVGQGLYGYTF. CDR3 sequence (DNA): TGTGCCAGCAGAGTCGGACAGGGGCTCTATGGCTACACCTTC.

V usage is TRBV7-9 and J usage is TRBJ1-2; D gene ambiguous. This CDR3 contains 13 residues. Germline lookup yields CDR1 SEHNR and CDR2 FQNEAQ (reference sequence). The V gene lost 6 bases and the J gene lost 8 bases, with 16 bases spanning the gap. CDR3 bases: TGTGCCAGCAGTCAAAACGGGATTATGGGCTACACCTTC. Its translation is CASSQNGIMGYTF.

The table lists this clone with a count of one. The chain carries TRBV11-2 and TRBJ1-4; TRBD1 aligns across 8 bases. Losses at the gene ends were 2 bases for V and 7 bases for J; bases not matched to a gene: 6. The CDR3 is 15 amino acids. Looked up from germline, CDR1 is SGHAT and CDR2 is FQNNGV. This CDR3 reads CASSLRGGQAEKLFF. CDR3 bases: TGTGCCAGCAGCTTAAGGGGGGGACAGGCTGAAAAACTGTTTTTT.

The genes are TRBV15 and TRBJ1-5; D is uncertain. The CDR3 sequence is 13 residues long. Germline-derived CDR1 and CDR2 are LNHNV and YYDKDF (reference sequence). Trimming shortened V by 4 bases and J by 11 bases, and 15 bases separated the two germline ends. The CDR3 DNA follows: TGTGCCACCAGCAAGGCAGACACTGAAGCCCAGCATTTT. Encoded protein: CATSKADTEAQHF.

CDR3 region: CASSFRQGAGEQYF. CDR3 in DNA: TGTGCCAGCAGTTTTCGTCAGGGGGCGGGTGAGCAGTACTTC. The chain couples TRBV27 to TRBJ2-7; 8 bases map to TRBD1. Germline values: CDR1 MNHEY, CDR2 SMNVEV (reference sequence). The CDR3 covers 14 residues. Germline trimming cut 3 bases from V and 7 bases from J; bases unmatched to any gene: 8.

This chain joins TRBV6-5 and TRBJ1-2; TRBD1 matches 9 bases. The CDR3 covers 13 residues. V dropped 5 bases and J dropped 6; count of bases not matched to a gene: 4. The germline V gene encodes CDR1 MNHEY and CDR2 SVGAGI. CDR3 DNA: TGTGCCAGCAGTCGGGACAGGGTGAATGGCTACACCTTC. This encodes CASSRDRVNGYTF.

As DNA, the CDR3 is TGTGCCAGCAGCTCGACAGCTAATCAGCCCCAGCATTTT. The encoded protein is CASSSTANQPQHF. The V call is TRBV7-9, the J call TRBJ1-5; tentative D call: TRBD1 (5 bases). The CDR3 sequence is 13 residues long. V gave up 4 bases and J gave up 4 bases, with 8 bases separating them. Germline loops: CDR1 SEHNR, CDR2 FQNEAQ (reference sequence). The full variable domain, rest sourced from reference TRBV7-9 and TRBJ1-5, is DTGVSQNPRHKITKRGQNVTFRCDPISEHNRLYWYRQTLGQGPEFLTYFQNEAQLEKSRLLSDRFSAERPKGSFSTLEIQRTEQGDSAMYLCASSSTANQPQHFGDGTRLSIL.

This clone was seen only a few times. The chain employs TRBV7-9 and TRBJ2-1; D is uncertain. The CDR3 covers 12 residues. Trimming took off 5 bases at V and 3 bases at J, with 5 bases between the two ends. Germline V gene data show CDR1 as SEHNR and CDR2 as FQNEAQ (reference sequence). CDR3 sequence reads: CASSQNYNEQFF. CDR3 DNA: TGTGCCAGCAGCCAAAACTACAATGAGCAGTTCTTC.

This chain links TRBV12-5 with TRBJ2-1, with 10 bases fitting TRBD2. This CDR3 is 12 amino acids long. Germline trimming cut 7 bases from V and 15 bases from J; bases unmatched to any gene: 9. The germline V gene encodes CDR1 LGHNT and CDR2 FRNRAP. For the CDR3, the DNA is TGTGCTAGTGTGAGAGCGGGGGGGCAGCCGTTCTTC. Translation: CASVRAGGQPFF. The variable domain in full, with the rest retrieved from reference TRBV12-5 and TRBJ2-1, is DARVTQTPRHKVTEMGQEVTMRCQPILGHNTVFWYRQTMMQGLELLAYFRNRAPLDDSGMPKDRFSAEMPDATLATLKIQPSEPRDSAVYFCASVRAGGQPFFGPGTRLTVL.

The rearrangement links TRBV19 to TRBJ1-5; D unclear. This CDR3 region has 15 residues. V lost 2 bases and J 3 bases, leaving 11 bases between the germline ends. Germline V gives CDR1 LNHDA, CDR2 SQIVND (reference sequence). The CDR3 DNA follows: TGTGCCAGTAGTATAACGGGAGGTAACAATCAGCCCCAGCATTTT. Amino acids: CASSITGGNNQPQHF.

This chain's CDR3 is CAARGQEAGNTIYF. CDR3 sequence (DNA): TGTGCCGCTAGGGGACAGGAGGCAGGAAACACCATATATTTT. The genes are TRBV10-3 and TRBJ1-3, with TRBD1 matching 8 bases. The CDR3 is 14 residues long. The V segment lost 11 bases and the J segment 4 bases; nucleotides outside the gene matches: 10. CDR1 and CDR2 from the germline V gene are ENHRY and SYGVKD.

The rearrangement links TRBV9 to TRBJ2-2, with a weak D call TRBD1 (5 bases). The CDR3 is 15 residues long. The V gene lost 1 base and the J gene lost 3 bases, with 10 bases spanning the gap. Per germline, CDR1 SGDLS and CDR2 YYNGEE. In nucleotides, the CDR3 is TGTGCCAGCAGCGTACAGGGAATAGACACCGGGGAGCTGTTTTTT. Protein: CASSVQGIDTGELFF.

The rearrangement uses TRBV25-1 and TRBJ1-6; TRBD1 matches at 7 bases. Trimming removed 4 bases from V and 10 bases from J; junction bases left unmatched: 7. This CDR3 has 14 residues. CDR1 is MGHDK and CDR2 is SYGVNS in the germline V gene. The CDR3 DNA is TGTGCCAGCAGTGTCGTGACAGGGAGATCACCCCTCCACTTT. Amino acid sequence: CASSVVTGRSPLHF.

This clone is a singleton in its sample. The CDR3 carries no conserved terminal phenylalanine or tryptophan, so it likely arises from a read error. It is unclear where the CDR3 begins or ends on the DNA, so no DNA is shown, and the CDR3 is as TCRdb lists it. The chain links TRBV12-3 or TRBV12-4 to TRBJ1-2; no check of the table's D call, TRBD1, against the DNA was made. The CDR3 region is 11 residues in length, termini included. CDR3 residues: CASSQDRVQSM.

The chain recombines TRBV6-1 with TRBJ1-6, with TRBD1 as a possible D gene (6 bases). The CDR3 is 15 amino acids. The V end was cut by 1 base, the J end by 9 bases, with 13 bases between. Germline V gene lookup returns CDR1 MNHNS and CDR2 SASEGT. CDR3 in DNA: TGTGCCAGCAGTGAAGACCCTAACAGGGTTTCACCCCTCCACTTT. It encodes CASSEDPNRVSPLHF.

The V and J genes are TRBV3-1 (or the pseudogene TRBV3-2) and TRBJ2-2, with D maybe TRBD1 (5 bases). CDR1 is LGHDT, CDR2 YNNKEL, per germline (reference sequence). This CDR3 comprises 13 residues. The V end was cut by 8 bases, the J end by 6 bases, with 13 bases between. CDR3 bases: TGTGCCAGCCTCAGGGTTGAATCCGGGGAGCTGTTTTTT. As protein: CASLRVESGELFF.

This chain joins TRBV12-3 or TRBV12-4 and TRBJ1-2; 7 nucleotides match TRBD1. V trimming: 4 bases; J trimming: 4 bases; junction bases outside the gene matches: 3. The CDR3 spans 13 residues. The CDR3 DNA sequence: TGTGCCAGCAGTTCAGGGACAGTCTATGGCTACACCTTC. Amino acid sequence: CASSSGTVYGYTF.

The chain uses TRBV19 and TRBJ2-5; TRBD2 matches 14 bases. CDR1 LNHDA and CDR2 SQIVND come from the germline V gene (reference sequence). The trim removed 4 bases at V and 4 bases at J, leaving 5 bases unmatched. The CDR3 extends over 16 amino acids. CDR3 protein: CASSRSGTSGGETQYF. The CDR3 DNA follows: TGTGCCAGTAGTAGGTCCGGGACTAGCGGGGGAGAGACCCAGTACTTC.

The genes are TRBV2 and TRBJ2-7; 9 bases match TRBD1. The CDR3 extends over 15 amino acids. V lost 3 bases to trimming and J lost 7 bases; unmatched junction nucleotides: 10. Germline V gives CDR1 SNHLY, CDR2 FYNNEI. CDR3 residues: CASSEYGTGSMEQYF. DNA for the CDR3: TGTGCCAGCAGTGAGTATGGGACAGGGTCGATGGAGCAGTACTTC.

The CDR3 sequence is CASSPPNSGGGYGYTF. The CDR3 DNA reads TGTGCCAGCAGCCCACCGAATTCAGGGGGCGGCTATGGCTACACCTTC. This chain connects TRBV5-6 to TRBJ1-2, with 8 bases fitting TRBD1. Looked up from germline, CDR1 is SGHDT and CDR2 is YYEEEE. With V trimmed by 4 bases and J by 4 bases, 12 bases remained unmatched. The CDR3 length is 16 residues.